The T cell receptor beta chain described here comes from a study of shared clonotypes between healthy human individuals. TCRdb's copy holds only in-frame clones and misses some; the assay was immunoSEQ multiplex PCR. This sample yields roughly 1 million clones, of which approximately 80% are seen a single time; 0.4% to 0.55% belongs to the top ten. The study, taken as a whole, reports: With several donors compared, 4.5% to 6.5% of naive CD4 clonotypes were shared.

With respect to this clone: What it recognizes is unknown.

In germline, CDR1 is GTSNPN, CDR2 SVGIG (reference sequence). This CDR3 contains 12 residues. Trimming took 0 bases from V and 7 from J, leaving 4 bases between them. The J gene is TRBJ1-6, the V gene TRBV30; D remains ambiguous. Material: memory CD4+ T cells from PBMCs. Regarding subset: CD45RA-negative fraction. The TCR originated in a man between 18 and 29 years old in good health. Some clones in this sample may be carry-over from other donors' samples. This CDR3 reads CAWSVVNSPLHF. CDR3 nucleotides: TGTGCCTGGAGTGTGGTCAATTCACCCCTCCACTTT.